This T cell receptor (beta chain) was profiled in a study of shared clonotypes between healthy human individuals. Study background: The composition of the donors was a couple of women and three men aged 18 to 49. General study results and limits: Having only a few donors restricted how much genetic and exposure-history diversity was captured.

Adult Caucasians living in Nashville, Tennessee made up all of the donors. The investigators split CD4+ cells into a CD45RA+ naive subset and a CD45RA-negative memory subset. The table came from immunoSEQ multiplex PCR; TCRdb's copy has only in-frame clones and leaves some out. The sample includes some 1.5 million clones, about 96% of them seen just once. Worth noting for this clone: The target antigen is unknown.

Sequenced material: naive CD4+ T cells sorted from blood. Subset meaning: CD45RA+ positively selected. The sequence derives from a man younger than 40 in good health.

In DNA form, the CDR3 reads TGTGCCAGCAGCTCAGAGAGCCCGAACACCGGGGAGCTGTTTTTT. It yields the protein CASSSESPNTGELFF. This rearrangement joins TRBV7-9 to TRBJ2-2; D is unresolved. The CDR3 loop spans 15 amino acids. CDR1 and CDR2 from the germline V gene are SEHNR and FQNEAQ (reference sequence). V was shortened by 4 bases and J by 0 bases, with 9 bases between the two germline ends.